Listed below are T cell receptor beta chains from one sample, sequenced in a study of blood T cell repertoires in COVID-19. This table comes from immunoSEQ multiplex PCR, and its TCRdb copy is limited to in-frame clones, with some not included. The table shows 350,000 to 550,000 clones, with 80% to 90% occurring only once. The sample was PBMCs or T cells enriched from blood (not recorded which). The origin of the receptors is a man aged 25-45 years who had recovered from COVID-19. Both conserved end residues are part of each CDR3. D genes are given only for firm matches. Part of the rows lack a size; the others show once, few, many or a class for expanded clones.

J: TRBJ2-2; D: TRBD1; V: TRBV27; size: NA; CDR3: CASSLVAGGTGELFF; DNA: TGTGCCAGCAGTTTAGTCGCAGGGGGTACCGGGGAGCTGTTTTTT
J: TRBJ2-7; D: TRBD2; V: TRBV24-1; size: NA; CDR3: CATSEGTSGIAYEQYF; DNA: TGTGCCACCAGTGAGGGAACTAGCGGGATAGCTTACGAGCAGTACTTC
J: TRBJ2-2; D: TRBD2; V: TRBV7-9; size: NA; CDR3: CATPGLAGGGSGELFF; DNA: TGTGCCACCCCCGGACTAGCGGGAGGAGGGTCCGGGGAGCTGTTTTTT
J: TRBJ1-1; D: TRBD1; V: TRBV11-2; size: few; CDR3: CASRRDSYPFEAFF; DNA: TGTGCCAGCAGGAGGGACAGCTACCCTTTTGAAGCTTTCTTT
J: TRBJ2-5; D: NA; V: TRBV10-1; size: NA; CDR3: CASSGGPGVQETQYF; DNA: TGCGCCAGCAGTGGGGGCCCCGGAGTACAAGAGACCCAGTACTTC
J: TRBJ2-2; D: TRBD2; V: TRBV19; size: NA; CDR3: CASRTSGGNGELFF; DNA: TGTGCCAGCCGGACTAGCGGGGGTAACGGGGAGCTGTTTTTT
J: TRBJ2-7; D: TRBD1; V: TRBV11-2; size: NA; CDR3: CASSLGQGGYEQYF; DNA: TGTGCCAGCAGCTTAGGACAGGGCGGGTACGAGCAGTACTTC
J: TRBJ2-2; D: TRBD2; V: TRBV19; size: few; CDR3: CASSPGLAGAGIAGELFF; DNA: TGTGCCAGTAGTCCGGGACTAGCGGGAGCGGGCATTGCCGGGGAGCTGTTTTTT
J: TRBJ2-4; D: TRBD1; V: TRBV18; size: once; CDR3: CASSPGQGDFENIQYF; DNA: TGTGCCAGCTCACCAGGACAGGGAGATTTCGAAAACATTCAGTACTTC
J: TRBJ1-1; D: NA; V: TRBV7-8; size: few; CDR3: CASSLTALNTEAFF; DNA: TGTGCCAGCAGCTTAACAGCTTTGAACACTGAAGCTTTCTTT
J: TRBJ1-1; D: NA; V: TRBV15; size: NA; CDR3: CATSWSRDTEAFF; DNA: TGTGCCACCAGTTGGAGCAGGGACACTGAAGCTTTCTTT
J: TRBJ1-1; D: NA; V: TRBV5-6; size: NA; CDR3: CASSPRGKGNTEAFF; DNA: TGTGCCAGCAGCCCCCGGGGAAAGGGGAACACTGAAGCTTTCTTT
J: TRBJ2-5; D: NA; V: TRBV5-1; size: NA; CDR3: CASSRDVAEPQETQYF; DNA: TGCGCCAGCAGCAGGGACGTAGCGGAGCCGCAAGAGACCCAGTACTTC
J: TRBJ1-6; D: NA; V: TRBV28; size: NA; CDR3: CASSPRGGGDTPLHF; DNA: TGTGCCAGCAGTCCCCGTGGAGGAGGAGACACCCCCCTCCACTTT
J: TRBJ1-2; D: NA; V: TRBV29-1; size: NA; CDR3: CSVVRSHGYTF; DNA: TGCAGCGTTGTACGGAGTCATGGCTACACCTTC
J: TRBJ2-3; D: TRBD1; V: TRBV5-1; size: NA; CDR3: CASSLWDRYLGTDTQYF; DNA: TGCGCCAGCAGCTTGTGGGACAGGTATCTCGGCACAGATACGCAGTATTTT